Listed below are T cell receptor beta chains from one sample, sequenced in a study of cytomegalovirus exposure and HLA in healthy donors. Profiled with immunoSEQ multiplex PCR; TCRdb holds only in-frame clones, not every one. The sample has 170,000 or so clones; around 84% are singletons. The sequenced sample was PBMCs. The source is a man between 45 and 60 years old in good health and CMV-seropositive. Each CDR3 is given with its conserved first and last residue. Fields, in order: J gene, D gene, V gene, clone size, CDR3 protein, CDR3 DNA. D genes are given only for firm matches. Not all rows give a size; the values are once, few, many and, for expanded clones, a class.

TRBJ2-3	-	TRBV5-1	-	CASSLDRKQADTQYF	TGCGCCAGCAGCTTGGATCGGAAGCAGGCAGATACGCAGTATTTT
TRBJ2-5	-	TRBV9	-	CASSPLTQGEQETQYF	TGTGCCAGCAGCCCCTTGACACAGGGAGAGCAAGAGACCCAGTACTTC
TRBJ2-7	TRBD1	TRBV10-3	-	CAISEGRGGADGQYGEQYF	TGTGCCATCAGTGAAGGTCGAGGGGGCGCGGATGGTCAATATGGAGAGCAGTACTTC
TRBJ1-4	-	TRBV5-6	few	CASSLGATNEKLFF	TGTGCCAGCAGCTTGGGGGCCACTAATGAAAAACTGTTTTTT
TRBJ2-6	TRBD1	TRBV27	-	CASSYGTASGANVLTF	TGTGCCAGCAGTTATGGGACAGCCTCTGGGGCCAACGTCCTGACTTTC
TRBJ1-4	-	TRBV19	-	CASSMGGFGTNEKLFF	TGTGCCAGTAGTATGGGGGGATTCGGAACTAATGAAAAACTGTTTTTT
TRBJ2-2	TRBD2	TRBV4-1	few	CASSPRLAGSGELFF	TGCGCCAGCAGCCCAAGACTAGCGGGCTCCGGGGAGCTGTTTTTT
TRBJ2-4	-	TRBV11-2	-	CASSLSAGIAKNIQYF	TGTGCCAGCAGCTTAAGTGCAGGGATAGCCAAAAACATTCAGTACTTC
TRBJ1-1	-	TRBV11-3	-	CASSLGQDTEAFF	TGTGCCAGCAGCTTAGGACAGGACACTGAAGCTTTCTTT
TRBJ2-3	TRBD2	TRBV5-1	-	CASSPALAGGPDTQYF	TGCGCCAGCAGCCCAGCACTAGCGGGAGGGCCAGATACGCAGTATTTT
TRBJ2-2	TRBD2	TRBV5-1	-	CASSLASGGVTGELFF	TGCGCCAGCAGCTTGGCTAGCGGTGGCGTCACCGGGGAGCTGTTTTTT
TRBJ1-1	-	TRBV28	-	CASSLNAENTEAFF	TGTGCCAGCAGTTTAAATGCGGAGAACACTGAAGCTTTCTTT
TRBJ1-1	-	TRBV5-4	-	CASSGQTGVNTEAFF	TGTGCCAGCAGCGGACAGACAGGAGTGAACACTGAAGCTTTCTTT
TRBJ2-2	TRBD2	TRBV10-2	-	CASRPPGLAGITGELFF	TGCGCCAGCAGACCCCCGGGACTAGCGGGAATCACCGGGGAGCTGTTTTTT
TRBJ2-3	-	TRBV7-3	few	CASSLSPRLSTDTQYF	TGTGCCAGCAGCTTAAGCCCCAGGCTTTCGACGGATACGCAGTATTTT
TRBJ1-4	TRBD1	TRBV4-1	-	CASSQPGQGQSNEKLFF	TGCGCCAGCAGCCAGCCGGGACAGGGCCAATCTAATGAAAAACTGTTTTTT
TRBJ1-2	-	TRBV5-1	-	CASSSVEVGNYGYTF	TGCGCCAGCAGCTCGGTGGAGGTGGGTAACTATGGCTACACCTTC
TRBJ1-4	-	TRBV5-1	-	CASSPRSGEKEKLFF	TGCGCCAGCAGCCCAAGAAGTGGGGAGAAAGAAAAACTGTTTTTT
TRBJ1-5	-	TRBV9	few	CASSAGDLSNQPQHF	TGTGCCAGCAGCGCAGGGGACCTTAGCAATCAGCCCCAGCATTTT
TRBJ1-1	-	TRBV19	-	CASSTPPGAEAFF	TGTGCCAGTAGTACTCCTCCGGGGGCTGAAGCTTTCTTT
TRBJ1-6	-	TRBV19	once	CASMGATAPLHF	TGTGCCAGTATGGGGGCTACAGCACCCCTCCACTTT
TRBJ1-1	TRBD1	TRBV2	-	CASNSGQVVTEAFF	TGTGCCAGCAATTCGGGACAGGTGGTCACTGAAGCTTTCTTT
TRBJ1-1	-	TRBV9	-	CASSVAKANTEAFF	TGTGCCAGCAGCGTAGCTAAAGCGAACACTGAAGCTTTCTTT
TRBJ1-2	TRBD1	TRBV7-3	-	CASSPTGNQIYGYTF	TGTGCCAGCAGCCCGACAGGGAACCAAATTTATGGCTACACCTTC
TRBJ2-2	-	TRBV6-1	-	CASSPLQGNTGELFF	TGTGCCAGCAGCCCTCTTCAGGGGAACACCGGGGAGCTGTTTTTT
TRBJ2-1	-	TRBV5-1	-	CASSLSPSYNEQFF	TGCGCCAGCAGCCTTTCTCCCTCCTACAATGAGCAGTTCTTC
TRBJ2-7	TRBD2	TRBV5-1	few	CASSSGTSISYEQYF	TGCGCCAGCAGCTCCGGGACTAGTATCTCCTACGAGCAGTACTTC
TRBJ2-1	TRBD1	TRBV2	-	CASSEEGQAWNEQFF	TGTGCCAGCAGTGAAGAGGGACAGGCCTGGAATGAGCAGTTCTTC
TRBJ2-3	TRBD1	TRBV6-5	-	CASSPGTGRTDTQYF	TGTGCCAGCAGTCCCGGGACAGGGCGCACAGATACGCAGTATTTT
TRBJ2-6	-	TRBV19	-	CASSTRGRVSGANVLTF	TGTGCCAGTAGTACCAGGGGCCGGGTGAGCGGGGCCAACGTCCTGACTTTC
TRBJ1-4	-	TRBV6-6	-	CAVQQGSREKLFF	TGTGCCGTCCAACAGGGCTCGAGAGAAAAACTGTTTTTT
TRBJ2-2	TRBD1	TRBV11-3	-	CASSFRGTGRNTGELFF	TGTGCCAGCAGCTTTCGGGGGACAGGGCGAAACACCGGGGAGCTGTTTTTT
TRBJ1-2	TRBD1	TRBV11-2	few	CASSLGGPGGSNYGYTF	TGTGCCAGCAGCTTAGGAGGGCCAGGGGGGAGTAACTATGGCTACACCTTC
TRBJ1-4	-	TRBV30	-	CAWSRGLGESEKLFF	TGTGCCTGGAGTCGGGGACTCGGGGAAAGTGAAAAACTGTTTTTT
TRBJ2-7	TRBD2	TRBV5-6	-	CASSLGAGAGSYEQYF	TGTGCCAGCAGCTTGGGTGCAGGAGCGGGGAGCTACGAGCAGTACTTC
TRBJ2-7	-	TRBV6-5	-	CASSPLTAGAYEQYF	TGTGCCAGCAGTCCCCTTACGGCCGGAGCCTACGAGCAGTACTTC
TRBJ1-1	-	TRBV2	-	CASRGVGDTEAFF	TGTGCCAGCAGGGGCGTCGGGGACACTGAAGCTTTCTTT
TRBJ2-5	-	TRBV4-2	-	CASSLGLGEVETQYF	TGTGCCAGCAGCCTAGGACTCGGGGAGGTGGAGACCCAGTACTTC
TRBJ2-2	-	TRBV19	-	CASSPLYGNTGELFF	TGTGCCAGTAGTCCCTTGTACGGGAACACCGGGGAGCTGTTTTTT
TRBJ1-4	-	TRBV11-2	-	CASSSIQGYNEKLFF	TGTGCCAGCAGCTCTATACAGGGTTATAATGAAAAACTGTTTTTT
TRBJ2-6	-	TRBV18	-	CASSPVSSGANVLTF	TGTGCCAGCTCCCCCGTCTCCTCTGGGGCCAACGTCCTGACTTTC
TRBJ1-2	-	TRBV27	-	CASSSRDIRVGSYGYTF	TGTGCCAGCAGCTCTAGGGACATAAGGGTGGGGAGCTATGGCTACACCTTC
TRBJ2-2	TRBD2	TRBV9	-	CASTLTSDTGELFF	TGTGCCAGCACCCTTACTAGCGACACCGGGGAGCTGTTTTTT
TRBJ2-5	TRBD1	TRBV6-5	-	CASSLSGTGQKTQYF	TGTGCCAGCAGTCTCTCCGGGACAGGGCAAAAGACCCAGTACTTC
TRBJ1-1	TRBD1	TRBV28	once	CASSRGQGVLGTEAFF	TGTGCCAGCAGTCGAGGACAGGGTGTATTAGGGACTGAAGCTTTCTTT
TRBJ1-1	TRBD1	TRBV19	-	CASSPGQVATEAFF	TGTGCCAGTAGTCCTGGACAGGTTGCCACTGAAGCTTTCTTT
TRBJ1-1	TRBD1	TRBV5-4	-	CASSLVRTGGTEAFF	TGTGCCAGCAGCTTGGTAAGGACAGGTGGGACTGAAGCTTTCTTT